The present entry profiles one T cell receptor (beta chain) with its context. Its antigen is not known. The authors made TCR beta libraries by quantitative 5'-RACE with molecular barcodes. TCRdb fed the 5' RACE reads into MiXCR, producing one record per CDR3 protein. Here the sample spans roughly 700,000 distinct CDR3 sequences, 15% to 20% being singletons. Trimming took 4 bases from V and 0 from J, leaving 13 bases between them. The V gene's germline CDR1 is MNHEY and CDR2 SVGEGT. This CDR3 region has 16 residues. The sample originates from a study of CD8 T cells in ankylosing spondylitis. Study results and caveats: Prior work had noted some motif variants in reactive arthritis blood and synovial fluid. A TCR beta motif of roughly eight highly homologous variants appeared characteristic of ankylosing spondylitis blood. In ankylosing spondylitis patients, matched synovial fluid reportedly showed significant enrichment of disease-linked clones.

Input material: blood, either unsorted or a sorted T cell fraction (not recorded which). This sequence joins TRBV6-2 or TRBV6-3 and TRBJ2-1, with D hard to call. The sequence was obtained from a male donor with ankylosing spondylitis. The CDR3 sequence: CASSSPLIYSYNEQFF. In nucleotides, the CDR3 is TGTGCCAGCAGTTCCCCCCTAATATACTCCTACAATGAGCAGTTCTTC.